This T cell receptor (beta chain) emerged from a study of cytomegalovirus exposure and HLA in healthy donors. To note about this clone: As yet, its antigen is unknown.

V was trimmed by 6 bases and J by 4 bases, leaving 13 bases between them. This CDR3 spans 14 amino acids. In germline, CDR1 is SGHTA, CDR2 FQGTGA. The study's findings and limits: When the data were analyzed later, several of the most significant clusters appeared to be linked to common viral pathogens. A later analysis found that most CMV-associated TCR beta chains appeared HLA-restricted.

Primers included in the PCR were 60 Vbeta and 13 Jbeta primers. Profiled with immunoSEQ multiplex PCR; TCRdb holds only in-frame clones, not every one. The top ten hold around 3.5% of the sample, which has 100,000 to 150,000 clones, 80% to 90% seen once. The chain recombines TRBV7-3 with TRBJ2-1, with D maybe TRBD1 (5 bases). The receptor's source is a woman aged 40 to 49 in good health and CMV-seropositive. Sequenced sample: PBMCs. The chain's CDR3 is CASSARGSYNEQFF. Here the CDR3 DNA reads TGTGCCAGCAGTGCAAGGGGTTCATACAATGAGCAGTTCTTC.